One sample yielded the 20 T cell receptor beta chains listed below, sequenced in a study of cytomegalovirus exposure and HLA in healthy donors (dated 2017 in TCRdb). The library relied on the immunoSEQ multiplex PCR assay. For the multiplex PCR, a mixture combining 60 forward primers for TCR Vbeta segments and 13 reverse primers for TCR Jbeta segments was used. This immuneACCESS table, as held by TCRdb, lists in-frame sequences with V and J called but not all clones. Of the missing ones, under half trace to an unresolved V gene in checked studies; the others have no known cause. A total of 200,000 to 250,000 clones appear in this sample, more than 85% of them only once. The ten largest clones represent about 1% of the sample. The sequenced sample consisted of PBMCs. All receptors derive from a woman younger than 35 in good health and CMV-seronegative.

The genes are TRBV6-5 and TRBJ2-1; 9 positions match TRBD2. The V gene's germline CDR1 is MNHEY and CDR2 SVGAGI. After removal of 8 bases from V and 3 bases from J, the junction contained 5 bases not matched to a gene. The CDR3 is made up of 14 amino acids. CDR3 bases: TGTGCCAGCCACAATAGCGGGAGCTACAATGAGCAGTTCTTC. This translates into CASHNSGSYNEQFF.

The CDR3 spells CASIKDRGRWPDTQYF. CDR3 in DNA: TGTGCCAGCATCAAAGACAGGGGCAGGTGGCCAGATACGCAGTATTTT. This chain links TRBV7-4 with TRBJ2-3; 8 nucleotides match TRBD1. From germline, CDR1 is SGHVT and CDR2 SQSDAQ. The CDR3 totals 16 residues. V dropped 7 bases and J dropped 4; count of bases not matched to a gene: 13.

This rearrangement joins TRBV10-2 to TRBJ2-1, with D hard to call. V was cut by 10 bases and J by 8 bases, with 9 bases left in between. This CDR3 comprises 10 residues. CDR1 is WSHSY and CDR2 is SAAADI in the germline V gene. As DNA, the CDR3 is TGCGCCACGCATAGTCATGAGCAGTTCTTC. This encodes CATHSHEQFF.

This sequence joins TRBV4-2 and TRBJ2-1; the D is unclear. The CDR3 length is 15 residues. CDR1 and CDR2 (germline): LGHNA, YNFKEQ. The V end was cut by 3 bases, the J end by 0 bases, with 9 bases between. Here the CDR3 DNA reads TGTGCCAGCAGCCATGGTACTGACTCCTACAATGAGCAGTTCTTC. Amino acids: CASSHGTDSYNEQFF.

This clone was recorded only once. This rearrangement joins TRBV9 to TRBJ1-2; D might be TRBD1 (6 bases). This CDR3 has 17 amino acids. The V gene's germline CDR1 is SGDLS and CDR2 YYNGEE. V was trimmed by 4 bases and J by 5 bases, leaving 24 bases between them. In DNA form, the CDR3 reads TGTGCCAGCAGCCCAAGAACAGGGTACGACTCTAGTTATGGCTACACCTTC. It codes for CASSPRTGYDSSYGYTF.

V gene TRBV10-1 combines with J gene TRBJ1-5; 8 nucleotides agree with TRBD1. The CDR3 has 16 amino acids. Germline CDR1 reads WNHNN; CDR2 reads SYGVQD (reference sequence). The J segment lost 9 bases and the V segment lost 2 bases, leaving 12 bases of the junction unmatched. CDR3 sequence (DNA): TGCGCCAGCAGTGAGAAGGGACAGGCAAGTCTAGGGCCCCAGCATTTT. Translating it yields CASSEKGQASLGPQHF.

The rearrangement joins TRBV15 to TRBJ2-7; no firm D call. This CDR3 spans 12 amino acids. The V end lost 1 base, the J end lost 4 bases, and 5 bases lay between the germline ends. Germline lookup yields CDR1 LNHNV and CDR2 YYDKDF (reference sequence). CDR3 in amino acids: CATSRVSYEQYF. The CDR3 bases are TGTGCCACCAGCAGAGTTTCATACGAGCAGTACTTC.

The chain links TRBV7-2 to TRBJ2-7; perhaps TRBD2 as D (6 bases). The germline V gene has CDR1 SGHTA and CDR2 FQGNSA. The CDR3 extends over 14 amino acids. V lost 2 bases to trimming and J lost 3 bases, with 11 bases between them. CDR3 amino acids: CASSLFAGNYEQYF. CDR3 DNA: TGTGCCAGCAGCTTATTTGCGGGGAACTACGAGCAGTACTTC.

The V and J genes are TRBV30 and TRBJ2-1; 15 positions agree with TRBD2. CDR1 and CDR2 (germline): GTSNPN, SVGIG (reference sequence). The CDR3 has 13 amino acids. V shed 5 bases and J 8 bases; nucleotides not matched to a gene: 1. The CDR3 here is CAWGLAGGYEQFF. In DNA, the CDR3 is TGTGCCTGGGGACTAGCGGGAGGGTATGAGCAGTTCTTC.

J is TRBJ1-3 and V is TRBV4-3; 7 bases align to TRBD1. The V and J ends lost 0 bases and 0 bases, in that order; junction bases with no gene match: 11. The CDR3 extends over 19 amino acids. Germline V gives CDR1 LGHNA, CDR2 YSLEER. CDR3 DNA sequence: TGCGCCAGCAGCCAAGAAGAAAGTTCATGGACAGGCTCTGGAAACACCATATATTTT. Protein product: CASSQEESSWTGSGNTIYF.

The genes are TRBV4-2 and TRBJ1-3; D not certain. V was clipped by 1 base and J by 4 bases, with 11 bases between them. Germline CDR1 is LGHNA and CDR2 is YNFKEQ. The CDR3 covers 15 residues. The CDR3 spells CASSQGMRIGNTIYF. The CDR3 nucleotides read TGTGCCAGCAGCCAAGGCATGAGAATCGGAAACACCATATATTTT.

The chain recombines TRBV7-2 with TRBJ1-2; tentatively, D is TRBD1 (6 bases). CDR3 size: 14 residues. Per the germline V gene, CDR1 is SGHTA and CDR2 is FQGNSA. Trimming pared 5 bases from V and 1 base from J, leaving 11 bases between. CDR3 coding DNA: TGTGCCAGCAGCCAGACAGGTGTTAACTATGGCTACACCTTC. The encoded protein is CASSQTGVNYGYTF.

The chain joins TRBV7-2 to TRBJ2-5; 12 bases match TRBD1. Germline CDR1 reads SGHTA; CDR2 reads FQGNSA. The CDR3 is 18 residues long. V dropped 4 bases and J dropped 4; count of bases not matched to a gene: 13. The CDR3, as DNA: TGTGCCAGCAGCTCACCGGGACAGGGGGCGCATGGGGGAGAGACCCAGTACTTC. The encoded protein is CASSSPGQGAHGGETQYF. The entire variable domain, with the rest obtained from reference TRBV7-2 and TRBJ2-5, is as follows: GAGVSQSPSNKVTEKGKDVELRCDPISGHTALYWYRQSLGQGLEFLIYFQGNSAPDKSGLPSDRFSAERTGGSVSTLTIQRTQQEDSAVYLCASSSPGQGAHGGETQYFGPGTRLLVL.

As to this clone: Other DNA sequences within the sample encode an identical CDR3. This chain connects TRBV29-1 to TRBJ2-7, with D maybe TRBD1 (6 bases). Germline V CDR1 and CDR2: SQVTM, ANQGSEA. The V end was cut by 4 bases, the J end by 2 bases, with 12 bases between. This CDR3 spans 13 amino acids. The CDR3, as DNA: TGCAGCGTTGTCCCCAGGGGAGCCTACGAGCAGTACTTC. This codes for CSVVPRGAYEQYF.

The rearrangement joins TRBV5-6 to TRBJ2-7; 9 bases match TRBD1. J was trimmed by 5 bases and V by 0 bases; bases with no gene match: 6. The CDR3 is made up of 15 amino acids. Germline CDR1 is SGHDT and CDR2 is YYEEEE. CDR3 DNA: TGTGCCAGCAGCTTGGCGGGGACAGGGAGCCACGAGCAGTACTTC. This gives the protein CASSLAGTGSHEQYF.

The chain joins TRBV6-5 to TRBJ1-1; a possible D gene is TRBD1 (6 bases). The CDR3 length is 15 residues. Deletions cut 0 bases from V and 3 bases from J, with 11 bases between. Germline-derived CDR1 and CDR2 are MNHEY and SVGAGI. The chain's CDR3 is CASSYSWTADTEAFF. The CDR3 coding sequence is TGTGCCAGCAGTTACTCGTGGACAGCAGACACTGAAGCTTTCTTT.

This clone has just one count. V usage is TRBV11-3 and J usage is TRBJ2-7; D is uncertain. The CDR3 runs to 15 residues. The germline CDR1 and CDR2 sequences are SGHNT and YENEEA. With 0 bases removed from V and 2 bases from J, the gap between germline ends came to 11 bases. Here the CDR3 reads CASSLDRGRTYEQYF. CDR3 DNA: TGTGCCAGCAGCTTAGATCGTGGTAGAACCTACGAGCAGTACTTC.

This chain connects TRBV27 to TRBJ2-7, with D possibly matching TRBD1 (6 bases). The CDR3 contains 15 residues. V dropped 0 bases and J dropped 3 bases, with 12 bases sitting between them. The germline V gene encodes CDR1 MNHEY and CDR2 SMNVEV (reference sequence). The chain's CDR3 is CASSLSITGYYEQYF. The CDR3 nucleotides are TGTGCCAGCAGTTTATCTATAACAGGGTACTACGAGCAGTACTTC.

J is TRBJ1-1 and V is TRBV6-1; no firm D call. The CDR3 is 13 residues long. The germline gives CDR1 MNHNS, CDR2 SASEGT. The V end lost 6 bases, the J end lost 6 bases, and 14 bases lay between the germline ends. The DNA for the CDR3 is TGTGCCAGCAGAGAGGGCAATAACGCTGAAGCTTTCTTT. The encoded protein is CASREGNNAEAFF.

The chain combines TRBV9 with TRBJ2-1; 12 bases are shared with TRBD2. Germline trimming cut 4 bases from V and 4 bases from J; bases unmatched to any gene: 6. The CDR3 covers 16 residues. Per germline, CDR1 SGDLS and CDR2 YYNGEE. CDR3 coding DNA: TGTGCCAGCAGCATCACCGGGACTAGCGGGTACAATGAGCAGTTCTTC. It specifies CASSITGTSGYNEQFF.